This T cell receptor beta chain comes out of a study of blood T cell repertoires in COVID-19. Whole-study context: Donors in the United States, Italy and Spain gave samples during acute or convalescent COVID-19. PBMCs, B-cell-depleted T cells, or T cells were the source of the cDNA or gDNA that made up the material.

This clone was detected only once. V gave up 6 bases and J gave up 6 bases; unmatched junction bases: 8. In germline, CDR1 is SGHRS, CDR2 YFSETQ. The CDR3 spans 13 residues. Source study methods: Estimated nucleated cell counts came from reference gene primer amplification. The protocol was immunoSEQ multiplex PCR, while the TCRdb copy is restricted to in-frame clones and leaves out a portion. That table is the source of V, J and clone size, and D and trimming were worked out from the DNA. The profile shows approximately 260,000 clones, approximately 90% of them singletons. Source material: peripheral blood. The receptor was derived from a man aged 60-69 years who had recovered from COVID-19. The rearrangement joins TRBV5-1 to TRBJ1-2; TRBD1 matches at 7 bases. CDR3: CASKRQGTDGYTF. The CDR3 DNA reads TGCGCCAGCAAACGACAGGGAACCGATGGCTACACCTTC.